This T cell receptor beta chain was identified in a study of blood T cells in healthy people across ages. Combining a sample-barcoded 5' primer with a J-beta primer mix, a second PCR ran for 7 to 11 cycles. Through a template-switch adaptor with 12 random nucleotides, each cDNA molecule received a tag. From each sample, at least 2.5 million paired-end reads containing CDR3 were obtained. TCRdb passed the 5' RACE reads through MiXCR, listing each CDR3 protein once. The repertoire consists of about 830,000 distinct CDR3 sequences, with around two thirds occurring once and the leading ten covering about a quarter. This clonotype has just a few counts. Germline lookup yields CDR1 SGHTA and CDR2 FQGNSA. Trimming removed 5 bases at V and 7 bases at J, with 8 bases between. This CDR3 has 12 residues.

This sequence joins TRBV7-2 and TRBJ2-2; no clear D. Input material: blood. The source of this sequence is a man between 25 and 39 years old in good health. The CDR3 bases are TGTGCCAGCAGCCCCCTGGGCGGGGAGCTGTTTTTT. It codes for CASSPLGGELFF.